The source of this T cell receptor (beta chain) is a study of blood T cell repertoires in COVID-19. Across the whole study: Donors in the United States, Italy and Spain gave samples during acute or convalescent COVID-19. Sample material is recorded as cDNA or gDNA derived from T cells, B-cell-depleted T cells, or PBMCs.

Authors' processing steps: Amplification with reference gene primers provided the estimates of nucleated cell counts. TCRdb's copy holds only in-frame clones and misses some; the assay was immunoSEQ multiplex PCR. V and J calls and clone size are those listed in that table; D and trimming were worked out from the DNA. This sample has some 130,000 clones, with approximately 80% found just once. This CDR3 has 14 amino acids. The V and J ends lost 7 bases and 0 bases respectively, with 11 bases between them. Germline V CDR1 and CDR2: SGHTS, YDEGEE. This receptor was taken from a human donor in a cohort sampled during active COVID-19. The source material was peripheral blood. The chain combines TRBV5-8 with TRBJ1-5; maybe TRBD1 (5 bases). The CDR3 spells CASAGGFSNQPQHF. CDR3 nucleotide sequence: TGTGCCAGCGCCGGGGGGTTTAGCAATCAGCCCCAGCATTTT.